The source of this TCR beta chain is a study of CD8+ T cells in alopecia areata. Across the whole study: Treated patients were given 5 to 10 mg oral tofacitinib twice daily.

CDR3 length: 13 residues. Germline CDR1 and CDR2: SGHRS and YFSETQ. V lost 0 bases and J 9 bases, leaving 10 bases between the germline ends. Remarks on this clone: Its antigen is not known.

Regarding the study as a whole: Tofacitinib produced a significant decrease in scalp clonality and in expanded CD8+ clones among the top 100.

The treatment: oral pan-JAK inhibitor, 5-10 mg twice daily. Extracted RNA was reverse transcribed into cDNA, the sequencing template. Libraries were prepared by immunoSEQ multiplex PCR; TCRdb keeps only in-frame clonotypes and omits some of them. Of around 300,000 clones listed, approximately 60% were seen once; the top ten hold 0.75% to 0.95%. This specimen was CD4+ T cells sorted from blood, taken around week 53, from a patient treated with tofacitinib. The chain uses TRBV5-1 and TRBJ2-1; D is perhaps TRBD1 (6 bases). This TCR derives from a human donor with alopecia areata. In nucleotides, the CDR3 is TGCGCCAGCAGCTTGGAGGGCAGGGGTGAGCAGTTCTTC. Protein: CASSLEGRGEQFF.